The next 17 T cell receptor beta chains were all read from a single sample in a study of blood T cell repertoires in COVID-19 (dated by TCRdb to the early 2020s). The receptor library was made with the immunoSEQ multiplex PCR assay. Drawn from immuneACCESS, this table holds only the in-frame rearrangements with V and J called that TCRdb kept. Clones are partly lost; checked studies trace under half to an unresolved V gene and leave the rest unexplained. The sample table records some 110,000 clones; around 78% of these occur just once. Under 8% of the sample is held by the ten biggest clonotypes. The material sequenced was peripheral blood. The origin of the receptors is a man older than 75 with COVID-19, enrolled during active disease.

This chain joins TRBV7-9 and TRBJ1-2, with D unresolved. CDR3 length equals 14 residues. Germline CDR1 is SEHNR and CDR2 is FQNEAQ (reference sequence). V was trimmed by 11 bases and J by 0 bases, leaving 16 bases between them. The CDR3: CAPTVPKTNYGYTF. DNA of the CDR3: TGTGCCCCCACAGTACCCAAAACTAACTATGGCTACACCTTC.

The chain uses TRBV11-2 and TRBJ2-1; 10 positions agree with TRBD2. Germline values: CDR1 SGHAT, CDR2 FQNNGV. The V and J ends lost 3 bases and 8 bases, in that order; junction bases with no gene match: 10. The CDR3 has 16 residues. The CDR3 coding sequence is TGTGCCAGCAGCTTCCCCACTAGCGGGATAGACGATGAGCAGTTCTTC. Amino acids: CASSFPTSGIDDEQFF.

This clone was seen only a few times. This CDR3 is CASSLDQGHTDTQYF. The CDR3 nucleotides read TGTGCCAGCAGCTTGGACCAGGGTCATACAGATACGCAGTATTTT. The gene calls are TRBV5-6 and TRBJ2-3, with TRBD1 as a possible D gene (5 bases). V lost 0 bases and J 3 bases, leaving 11 bases between the germline ends. The CDR3 contains 15 residues. Germline loops: CDR1 SGHDT, CDR2 YYEEEE.

The V gene is TRBV5-1, the J gene TRBJ2-7; 9 nucleotides align to TRBD1. The CDR3 length is 16 residues. Germline loops: CDR1 SGHRS, CDR2 YFSETQ. V gave up 6 bases and J gave up 5 bases; unmatched junction bases: 15. The CDR3 coding sequence is TGCGCCAGCACCCCCCCCACGACAGGGGGGGTGGACGAGCAGTACTTC. It specifies CASTPPTTGGVDEQYF.

CDR3 sequence (DNA): TGTGCCAGCAGTTCCCCCAGGGGGGCTGGGGCCAACGTCCTGACTTTC. It specifies CASSSPRGAGANVLTF. This chain uses TRBV6-6 with TRBJ2-6, with D tentatively TRBD1 (7 bases). With 4 bases removed from V and 2 bases from J, the gap between germline ends came to 12 bases. This CDR3 comprises 16 residues. Germline CDR1 reads MNHNY; CDR2 reads SVGAGI (reference sequence).

In the case of this clone: Other nucleotide sequences from this sample produce the same CDR3. V and J are TRBV28 and TRBJ1-6; maybe TRBD1 (5 bases). The germline CDR1 and CDR2 sequences are MDHEN and SYDVKM. This CDR3 spans 15 amino acids. V dropped 6 bases and J dropped 7 bases, with 16 bases sitting between them. The CDR3 region has the DNA TGTGCCAGCAGCTCGGGGGTTGGGGCCAATTCACCCCTCCACTTT. It encodes CASSSGVGANSPLHF.

This clone has a count of ten or more. This sequence joins TRBV4-2 and TRBJ2-7; 10 bases align to TRBD1. Germline V CDR1 and CDR2: LGHNA, YNFKEQ. There are 14 residues in the CDR3. V dropped 3 bases and J dropped 5; count of bases not matched to a gene: 4. CDR3 DNA: TGTGCCAGCAGCCAGTGGGGACAGGGGAACGAGCAGTACTTC. Protein sequence: CASSQWGQGNEQYF.

The V gene is TRBV7-2, the J gene TRBJ2-5; 8 positions agree with TRBD1. Trimming at V came to 6 bases and at J to 5 bases, leaving 5 bases not matched to a gene. The germline gives CDR1 SGHTA, CDR2 FQGNSA. The length of the CDR3 is 13 residues. CDR3 DNA: TGTGCCAGCAGTCTTACAGGGGGGGAGACCCAGTACTTC. Its protein product is CASSLTGGETQYF.

The rearrangement uses TRBV2 and TRBJ1-1; D not certain. Germline CDR1 and CDR2: SNHLY and FYNNEI. This CDR3 comprises 13 residues. The germline V and J ends were trimmed by 2 bases and 1 base, with 5 bases remaining between them. CDR3 DNA sequence: TGTGCCAGCAGTGAACGACAGAACACTGAAGCTTTCTTT. It translates to CASSERQNTEAFF.

This clone showed up just a few times. The chain uses TRBV6-5 and TRBJ1-2; tentatively, D is TRBD1 (5 bases). This CDR3 is built from 13 residues. V lost 6 bases to trimming and J lost 2 bases, with 10 bases between them. The germline V gene encodes CDR1 MNHEY and CDR2 SVGAGI. This CDR3 is CASRKGRNYGYTF. The CDR3 coding sequence is TGTGCCAGCAGAAAGGGGCGGAACTATGGCTACACCTTC.

V gene TRBV6-6 combines with J gene TRBJ2-5, with D hard to call. Trimming removed 4 bases at V and 5 bases at J, with 11 bases between. Germline CDR1 reads MNHNY; CDR2 reads SVGAGI (reference sequence). The CDR3 consists of 13 residues. In DNA form, the CDR3 reads TGTGCCAGCAGTTCTCGGTTCGGGGAGACCCAGTACTTC. It encodes CASSSRFGETQYF.

This clone was picked up one time. The J gene is TRBJ2-2, the V gene TRBV28, with 10 positions matching TRBD1. The V segment lost 1 base and the J segment 4 bases; nucleotides outside the gene matches: 12. This CDR3 region has 19 residues. Germline CDR1 and CDR2: MDHEN and SYDVKM. The CDR3 spells CASSLFGNPGQGITGELFF. In nucleotides, the CDR3 is TGTGCCAGCAGTTTATTTGGGAATCCGGGACAGGGGATCACCGGGGAGCTGTTTTTT.

V is TRBV4-2 and J is TRBJ2-3, with 13 bases that match TRBD2. J was trimmed by 0 bases and V by 4 bases; bases with no gene match: 4. The CDR3 runs 17 residues. The germline V gene has CDR1 LGHNA and CDR2 YNFKEQ. CDR3 DNA: TGTGCCAGCAGCCCCGGGACTAGCGGGATTAGCACAGATACGCAGTATTTT. As protein: CASSPGTSGISTDTQYF.

The chain has TRBV28 and TRBJ1-2, with 11 positions matching TRBD1. Per germline, CDR1 MDHEN and CDR2 SYDVKM. There are 15 residues in the CDR3. Germline trimming cut 5 bases from V and 2 bases from J; bases unmatched to any gene: 4. The CDR3 sequence is CASSPRTGGNYGYTF. The DNA for the CDR3 is TGTGCCAGCAGTCCCCGGACAGGGGGCAACTATGGCTACACCTTC.

The chain uses TRBV7-2 and TRBJ2-1, with 7 positions matching TRBD2. J was trimmed by 5 bases and V by 1 base; bases with no gene match: 2. The V gene's germline CDR1 is SGHTA and CDR2 FQGNSA. This CDR3 has 14 amino acids. The CDR3 reads CASSLGLANNEQFF. The CDR3 bases are TGTGCCAGCAGCTTAGGACTAGCCAACAATGAGCAGTTCTTC.

The count of this clone is one. The genes are TRBV6-5 and TRBJ1-2, with 7 bases lining up with TRBD1. This CDR3 has 12 amino acids. Germline V gene data show CDR1 as MNHEY and CDR2 as SVGAGI. V was clipped by 5 bases and J by 4 bases; unmatched bases: 1. This CDR3 is CASSRGPYGYTF. CDR3 coding DNA: TGTGCCAGCAGTAGGGGGCCCTATGGCTACACCTTC.

The V call is TRBV27, the J call TRBJ1-4; D not certain. V was cut by 6 bases and J by 5 bases, with 10 bases left in between. Germline loops: CDR1 MNHEY, CDR2 SMNVEV (reference sequence). The CDR3 sequence is 13 residues long. CDR3 protein: CASSLERNEKLFF. For the CDR3, the DNA is TGTGCCAGCAGCCTAGAGAGAAATGAAAAACTGTTTTTT.